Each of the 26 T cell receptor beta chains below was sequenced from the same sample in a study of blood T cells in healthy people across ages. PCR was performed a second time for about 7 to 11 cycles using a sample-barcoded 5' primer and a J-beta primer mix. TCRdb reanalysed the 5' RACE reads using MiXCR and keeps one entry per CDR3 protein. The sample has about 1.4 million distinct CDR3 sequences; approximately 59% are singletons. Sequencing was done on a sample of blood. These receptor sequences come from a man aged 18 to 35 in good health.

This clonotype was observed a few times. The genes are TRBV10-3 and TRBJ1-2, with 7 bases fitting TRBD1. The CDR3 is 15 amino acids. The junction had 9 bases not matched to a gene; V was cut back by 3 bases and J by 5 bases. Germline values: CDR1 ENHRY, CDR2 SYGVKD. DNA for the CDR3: TGTGCCATCAGTGAAGAGAGGGGGCTTAAGTATGGCTACACCTTC. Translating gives CAISEERGLKYGYTF.

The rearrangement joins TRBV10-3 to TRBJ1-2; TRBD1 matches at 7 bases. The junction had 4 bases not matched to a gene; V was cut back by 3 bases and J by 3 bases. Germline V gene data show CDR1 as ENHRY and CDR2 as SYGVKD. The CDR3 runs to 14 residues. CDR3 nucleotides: TGTGCCATCAGTGACAGGGGGGCACACTATGGCTACACCTTC. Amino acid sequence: CAISDRGAHYGYTF.

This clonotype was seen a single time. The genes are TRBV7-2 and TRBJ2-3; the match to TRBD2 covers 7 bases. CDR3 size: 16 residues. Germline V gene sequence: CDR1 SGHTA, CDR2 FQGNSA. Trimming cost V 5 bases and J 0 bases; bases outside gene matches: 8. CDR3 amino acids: CASSTRLAESTDTQYF. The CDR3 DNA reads TGTGCCAGCAGCACACGACTAGCTGAGAGCACAGATACGCAGTATTTT. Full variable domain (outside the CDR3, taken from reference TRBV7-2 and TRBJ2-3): GAGVSQSPSNKVTEKGKDVELRCDPISGHTALYWYRQSLGQGLEFLIYFQGNSAPDKSGLPSDRFSAERTGGSVSTLTIQRTQQEDSAVYLCASSTRLAESTDTQYFGPGTRLTVL.

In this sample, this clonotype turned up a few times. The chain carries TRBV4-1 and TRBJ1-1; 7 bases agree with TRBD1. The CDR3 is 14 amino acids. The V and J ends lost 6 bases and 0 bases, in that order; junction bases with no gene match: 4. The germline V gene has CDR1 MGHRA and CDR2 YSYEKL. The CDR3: CASRAGGLNTEAFF. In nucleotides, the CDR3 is TGCGCCAGCAGGGCAGGGGGTCTGAACACTGAAGCTTTCTTT.

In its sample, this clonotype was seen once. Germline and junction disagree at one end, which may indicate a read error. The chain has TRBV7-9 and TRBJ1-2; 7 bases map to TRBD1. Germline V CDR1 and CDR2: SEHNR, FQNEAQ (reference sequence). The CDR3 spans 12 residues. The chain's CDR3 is CSSSLTGRGYTF. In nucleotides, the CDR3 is TGTTCCAGCAGCTTGACAGGGCGCGGCTACACCTTC.

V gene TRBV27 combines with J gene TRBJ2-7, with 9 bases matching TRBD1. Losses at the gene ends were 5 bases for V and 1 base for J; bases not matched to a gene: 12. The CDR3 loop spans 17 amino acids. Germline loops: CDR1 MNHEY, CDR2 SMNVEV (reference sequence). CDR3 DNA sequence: TGTGCCAGCAGTGAGAATTGGCCGGGACAGGGATCCTACGAGCAGTACTTC. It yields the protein CASSENWPGQGSYEQYF.

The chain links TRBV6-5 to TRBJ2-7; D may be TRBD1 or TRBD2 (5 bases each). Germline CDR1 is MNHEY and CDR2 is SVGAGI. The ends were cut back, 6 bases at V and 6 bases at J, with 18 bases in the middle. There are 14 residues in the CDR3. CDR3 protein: CASRSGPRVSEQYF. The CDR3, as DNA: TGTGCCAGCAGATCGGGACCTAGGGTTTCCGAGCAGTACTTC.

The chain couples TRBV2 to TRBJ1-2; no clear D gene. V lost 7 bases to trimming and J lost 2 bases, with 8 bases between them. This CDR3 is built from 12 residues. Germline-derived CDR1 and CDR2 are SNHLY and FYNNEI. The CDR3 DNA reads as TGTGCCAGCACATGGCAGAACTATGGCTACACCTTC. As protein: CASTWQNYGYTF.

The DNA of the CDR3 is TGTGCCAGCACGGGGGCTAGCACAGATACGCAGTATTTT. Translating it yields CASTGASTDTQYF. V gene TRBV2 combines with J gene TRBJ2-3; the D gene could be TRBD1 or TRBD2 (6 bases each). Germline lookup yields CDR1 SNHLY and CDR2 FYNNEI. Trimming stripped 7 bases from V and 0 bases from J, with 8 bases between. This CDR3 contains 13 residues.

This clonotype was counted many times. Here the CDR3 DNA reads TGTGCCAGCAGCCAAGGTGGCCACTACGAGCAGTACTTC. Translation: CASSQGGHYEQYF. The chain links TRBV4-2 to TRBJ2-7, with D unclear. Germline CDR1 and CDR2: LGHNA and YNFKEQ. CDR3 length: 13 residues. Trimming took 1 base from V and 3 from J, leaving 7 bases between them.

CDR3 bases: TGCGCCAGCAGCCAAGCGGTTGGGACAGGGGGCCTCTACGAGCAGTACTTC. This gives the protein CASSQAVGTGGLYEQYF. The rearrangement uses TRBV4-3 and TRBJ2-4, with 12 bases fitting TRBD1. The J call may be incorrect, as the DNA end agrees better with TRBJ2-7. Germline V lookup: CDR1 LGHNA, CDR2 YSLEER. The CDR3 is 17 amino acids.

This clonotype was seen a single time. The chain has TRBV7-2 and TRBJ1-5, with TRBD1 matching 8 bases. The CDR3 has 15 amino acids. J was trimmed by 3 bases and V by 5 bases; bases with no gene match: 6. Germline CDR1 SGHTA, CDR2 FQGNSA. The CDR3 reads CASSPETGVNQPQHF. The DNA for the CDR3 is TGTGCCAGCAGCCCGGAGACAGGGGTCAATCAGCCCCAGCATTTT. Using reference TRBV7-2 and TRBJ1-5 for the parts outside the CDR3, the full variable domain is GAGVSQSPSNKVTEKGKDVELRCDPISGHTALYWYRQSLGQGLEFLIYFQGNSAPDKSGLPSDRFSAERTGGSVSTLTIQRTQQEDSAVYLCASSPETGVNQPQHFGDGTRLSIL.

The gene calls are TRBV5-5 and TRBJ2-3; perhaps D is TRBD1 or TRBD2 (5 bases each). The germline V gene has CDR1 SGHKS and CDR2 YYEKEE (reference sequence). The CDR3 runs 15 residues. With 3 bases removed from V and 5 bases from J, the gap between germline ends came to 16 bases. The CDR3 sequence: CASSWEMGTIDTQYF. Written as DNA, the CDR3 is TGTGCCAGCAGCTGGGAGATGGGGACGATAGATACGCAGTATTTT. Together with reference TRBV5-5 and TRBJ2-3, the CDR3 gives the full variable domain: DAGVTQSPTHLIKTRGQQVTLRCSPISGHKSVSWYQQVLGQGPQFIFQYYEKEERGRGNFPDRFSARQFPNYSSELNVNALLLGDSALYLCASSWEMGTIDTQYFGPGTRLTVL.

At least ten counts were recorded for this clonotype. CDR3 sequence reads: CASSLSDSQETQYF. CDR3 bases: TGTGCCAGCAGCTTGAGCGACAGCCAAGAGACCCAGTACTTC. The genes are TRBV11-2 and TRBJ2-5; maybe TRBD1 (5 bases). Germline lookup yields CDR1 SGHAT and CDR2 FQNNGV. V was shortened by 3 bases and J by 1 base, with 9 bases between the two germline ends. The CDR3 consists of 14 residues.

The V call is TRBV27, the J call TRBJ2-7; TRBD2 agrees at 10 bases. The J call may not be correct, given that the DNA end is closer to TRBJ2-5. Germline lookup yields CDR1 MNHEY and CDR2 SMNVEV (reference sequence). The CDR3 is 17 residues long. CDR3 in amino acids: CASSTAGRLAGLETQYF. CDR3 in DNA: TGTGCCAGCAGTACGGCGGGTCGACTAGCGGGTTTAGAGACCCAGTACTTC.

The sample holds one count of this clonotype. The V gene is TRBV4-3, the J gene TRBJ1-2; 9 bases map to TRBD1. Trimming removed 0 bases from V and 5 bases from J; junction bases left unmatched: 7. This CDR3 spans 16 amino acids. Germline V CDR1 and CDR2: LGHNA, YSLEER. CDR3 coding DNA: TGCGCCAGCAGCCAAGATGCTGGGGGACAGGGTTATGGCTACACCTTC. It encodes CASSQDAGGQGYGYTF.

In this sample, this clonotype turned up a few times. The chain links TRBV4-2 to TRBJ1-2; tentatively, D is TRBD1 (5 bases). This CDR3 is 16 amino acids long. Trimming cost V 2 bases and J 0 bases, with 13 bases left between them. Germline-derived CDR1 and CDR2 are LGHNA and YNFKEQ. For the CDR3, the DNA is TGTGCCAGCAGCCAACTACCCGGGGCCTCTAACTATGGCTACACCTTC. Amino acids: CASSQLPGASNYGYTF.

CDR3 sequence reads: CSAKGSNEQFF. In nucleotides, the CDR3 is TGCAGTGCTAAAGGGTCCAATGAGCAGTTCTTC. The chain carries TRBV20-1 and TRBJ2-1; D remains unclear. This CDR3 spans 11 amino acids. Germline CDR1 reads DFQATT; CDR2 reads SNEGSKA (reference sequence). Deletions cut 4 bases from V and 6 bases from J, with 7 bases between.

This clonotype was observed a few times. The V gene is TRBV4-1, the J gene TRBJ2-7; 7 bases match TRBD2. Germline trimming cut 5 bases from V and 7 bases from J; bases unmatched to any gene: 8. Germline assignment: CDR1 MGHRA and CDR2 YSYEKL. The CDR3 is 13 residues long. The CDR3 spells CASSDSQGGEQYF. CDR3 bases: TGCGCCAGCAGCGACTCTCAGGGAGGGGAGCAGTACTTC.

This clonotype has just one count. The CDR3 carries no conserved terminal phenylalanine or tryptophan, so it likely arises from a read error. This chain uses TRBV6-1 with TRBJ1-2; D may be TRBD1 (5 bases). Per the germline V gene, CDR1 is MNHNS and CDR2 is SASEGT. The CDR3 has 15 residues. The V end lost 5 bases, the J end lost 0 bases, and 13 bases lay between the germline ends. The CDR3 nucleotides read TGTGCCAGCAGTATACTGCAGGGTGCTAACTATGGCTACACCGTC. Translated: CASSILQGANYGYTV.

The CDR3 loop is CASTSPGGNYGYTF. CDR3 nucleotides: TGTGCCTCAACAAGCCCGGGAGGGAACTATGGCTACACCTTC. The V and J genes are TRBV10-3 and TRBJ1-2; D gene uncertain. CDR1 and CDR2 from the germline V gene are ENHRY and SYGVKD. CDR3 size: 14 residues. V lost 11 bases to trimming and J lost 2 bases, with 18 bases between them.

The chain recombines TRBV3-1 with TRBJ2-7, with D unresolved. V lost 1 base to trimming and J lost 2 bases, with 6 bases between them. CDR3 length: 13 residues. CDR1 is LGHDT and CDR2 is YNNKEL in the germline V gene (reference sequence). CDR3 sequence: CASSQVTTYEQYF. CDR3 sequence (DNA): TGTGCCAGCAGCCAAGTAACCACCTACGAGCAGTACTTC.

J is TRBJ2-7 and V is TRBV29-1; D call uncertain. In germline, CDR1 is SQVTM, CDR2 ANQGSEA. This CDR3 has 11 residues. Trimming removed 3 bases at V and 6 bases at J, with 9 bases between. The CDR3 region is CSVDLGAEQYF. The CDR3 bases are TGCAGCGTTGATCTGGGCGCCGAGCAGTACTTC.

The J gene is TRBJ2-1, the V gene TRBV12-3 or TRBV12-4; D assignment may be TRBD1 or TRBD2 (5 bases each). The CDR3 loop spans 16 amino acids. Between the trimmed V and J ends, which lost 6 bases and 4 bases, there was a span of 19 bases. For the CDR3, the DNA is TGTGCCAGCAGAGGGACGGCCGTACCTTCGTACAATGAGCAGTTCTTC. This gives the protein CASRGTAVPSYNEQFF.

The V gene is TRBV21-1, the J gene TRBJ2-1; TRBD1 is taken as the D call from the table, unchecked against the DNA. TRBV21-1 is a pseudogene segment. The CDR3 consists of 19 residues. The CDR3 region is CASSKRRETGVSSYNEQFF. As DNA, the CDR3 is TGTGCCAGCAGCAAAAGAAGGGAAACGGGGGTGAGCTCCTACAATGAGCAGTTCTTC.

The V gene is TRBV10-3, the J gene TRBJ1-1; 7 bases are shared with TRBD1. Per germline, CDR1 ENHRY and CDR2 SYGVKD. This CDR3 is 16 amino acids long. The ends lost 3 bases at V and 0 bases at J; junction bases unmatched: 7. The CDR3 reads CAISEVDRNMNTEAFF. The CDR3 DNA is TGTGCCATCAGTGAAGTGGACAGGAATATGAACACTGAAGCTTTCTTT.